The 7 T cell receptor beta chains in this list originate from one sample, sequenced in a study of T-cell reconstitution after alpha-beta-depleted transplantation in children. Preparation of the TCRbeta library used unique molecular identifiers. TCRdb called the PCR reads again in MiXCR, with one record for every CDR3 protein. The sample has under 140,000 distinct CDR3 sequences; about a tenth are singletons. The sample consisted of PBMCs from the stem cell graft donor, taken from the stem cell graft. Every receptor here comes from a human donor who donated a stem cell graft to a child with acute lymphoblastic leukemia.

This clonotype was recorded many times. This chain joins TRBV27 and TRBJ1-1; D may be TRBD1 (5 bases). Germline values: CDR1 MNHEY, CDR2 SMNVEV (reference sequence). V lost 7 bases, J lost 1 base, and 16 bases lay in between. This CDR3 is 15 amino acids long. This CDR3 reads CASTLARRGNTEAFF. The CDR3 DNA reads TGTGCCAGCACCCTTGCAAGGAGGGGGAACACTGAAGCTTTCTTT.

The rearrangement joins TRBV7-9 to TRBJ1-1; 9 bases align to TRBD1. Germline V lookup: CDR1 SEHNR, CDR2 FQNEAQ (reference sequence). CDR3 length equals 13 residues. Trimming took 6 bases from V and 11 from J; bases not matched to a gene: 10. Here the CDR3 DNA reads TGTGCCAGCAGTTTCCAGGACAGGGGAGGCGCTTTCTTT. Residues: CASSFQDRGGAFF.

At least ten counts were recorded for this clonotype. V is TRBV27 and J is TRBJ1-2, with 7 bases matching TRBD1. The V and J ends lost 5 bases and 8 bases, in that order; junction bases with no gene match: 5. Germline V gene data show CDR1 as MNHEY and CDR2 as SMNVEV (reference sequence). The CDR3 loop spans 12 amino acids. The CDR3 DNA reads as TGTGCCAGCAGTCCCAGGGGGGGCGGCTACACCTTC. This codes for CASSPRGGGYTF.

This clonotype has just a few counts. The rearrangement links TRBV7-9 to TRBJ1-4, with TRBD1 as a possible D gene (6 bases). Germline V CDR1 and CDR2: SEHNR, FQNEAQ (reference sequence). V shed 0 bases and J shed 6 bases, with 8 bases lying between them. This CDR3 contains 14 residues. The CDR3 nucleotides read TGTGCCAGCAGCTTAGCACAGGGCTATGAAAAACTGTTTTTT. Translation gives CASSLAQGYEKLFF.

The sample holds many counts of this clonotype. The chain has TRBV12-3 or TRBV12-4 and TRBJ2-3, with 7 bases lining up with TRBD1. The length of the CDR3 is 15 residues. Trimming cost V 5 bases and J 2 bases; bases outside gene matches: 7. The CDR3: CASSRLTGNTDTQYF. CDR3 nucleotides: TGTGCCAGCAGTCGTCTGACAGGGAACACAGATACGCAGTATTTT.

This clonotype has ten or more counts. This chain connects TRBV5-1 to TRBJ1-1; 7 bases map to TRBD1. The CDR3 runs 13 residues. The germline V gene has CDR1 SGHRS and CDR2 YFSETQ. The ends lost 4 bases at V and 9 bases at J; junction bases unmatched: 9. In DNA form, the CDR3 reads TGCGCCAGCAGCCCGCGGACAGGCGACAAAGCTTTCTTT. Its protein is CASSPRTGDKAFF. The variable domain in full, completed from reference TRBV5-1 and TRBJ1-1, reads KAGVTQTPRYLIKTRGQQVTLSCSPISGHRSVSWYQQTPGQGLQFLFEYFSETQRNKGNFPGRFSGRQFSNSRSEMNVSTLELGDSALYLCASSPRTGDKAFFGQGTRLTVV.

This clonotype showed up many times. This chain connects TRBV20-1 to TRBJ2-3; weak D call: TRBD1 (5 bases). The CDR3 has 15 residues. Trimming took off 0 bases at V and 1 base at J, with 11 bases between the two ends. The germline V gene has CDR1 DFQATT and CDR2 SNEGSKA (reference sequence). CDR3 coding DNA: TGCAGTGCTAGAGATGGGGCAGACCGCACAGATACGCAGTATTTT. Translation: CSARDGADRTDTQYF.